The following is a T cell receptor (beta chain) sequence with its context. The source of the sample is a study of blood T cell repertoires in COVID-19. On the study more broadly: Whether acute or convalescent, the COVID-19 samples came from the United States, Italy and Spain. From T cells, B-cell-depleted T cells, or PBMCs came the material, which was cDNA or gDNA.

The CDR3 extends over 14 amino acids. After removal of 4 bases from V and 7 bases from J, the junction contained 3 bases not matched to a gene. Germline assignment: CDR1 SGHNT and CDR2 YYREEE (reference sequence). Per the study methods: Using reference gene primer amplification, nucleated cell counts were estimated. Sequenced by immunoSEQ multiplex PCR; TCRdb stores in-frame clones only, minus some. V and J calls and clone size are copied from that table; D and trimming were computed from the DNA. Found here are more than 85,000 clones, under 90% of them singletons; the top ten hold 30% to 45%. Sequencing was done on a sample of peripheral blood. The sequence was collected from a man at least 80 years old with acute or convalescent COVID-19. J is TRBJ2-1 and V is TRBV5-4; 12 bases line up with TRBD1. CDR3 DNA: TGTGCCAGCAGCCGGGACAGGGGGCAAAATGAGCAGTTCTTC. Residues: CASSRDRGQNEQFF.